These T cell receptor beta chains were read from a single sample in a study of T cells in Graves' hyperthyroidism and ophthalmopathy. TCRdb ran MiXCR on the multiplex PCR reads and lists one entry per CDR3 protein. Of approximately 410,000 distinct CDR3 sequences listed, 12% to 15% are singletons. Sequencing was done on a sample of blood. The receptor source for this set is a woman younger than 30 with Graves' hyperthyroidism. Each CDR3 is given with its conserved first and last residue. A D gene is named only where the DNA matches it firmly. The size of a clone is reported for some rows only, either as once, few or many, or as a class for expanded clones.

TRBV6-1	-	few	TRBJ2-3	CASRGRLDSTDTQYF	TGTGCCAGCAGGGGGAGACTGGATAGCACAGATACGCAGTATTTT
TRBV20-1	TRBD1	many	TRBJ2-7	CSARRTGEENEQYF	TGCAGTGCTAGAAGGACAGGGGAAGAAAACGAGCAGTACTTC
TRBV27	TRBD2	many	TRBJ2-7	CASSLGREHYEQYF	TGTGCCAGCAGTTTAGGGCGGGAGCACTACGAGCAGTACTTC
TRBV28	-	many	TRBJ2-6	CASFPRTEYTLVSSGANVLTF	TGTGCCAGCTTCCCGCGGACAGAATACACCCTCGTGAGCTCTGGGGCCAACGTCCTGACTTTC
TRBV18	-	many	TRBJ2-5	CASSPQGLETQYF	TGTGCCAGCTCACCCCAGGGGTTGGAGACCCAGTACTTC
TRBV18	TRBD1	few	TRBJ1-1	CASSPPGQGLGTEAFF	TGTGCCAGCTCACCCCCGGGACAGGGGTTGGGCACTGAAGCTTTCTTT
TRBV6-2/TRBV6-3	-	many	TRBJ2-2	CASSGRTGELFF	TGTGCCAGCAGTGGAAGGACCGGGGAGCTGTTTTTT
TRBV30	TRBD1	many	TRBJ1-2	CACLGQKDGYTF	TGTGCCTGCCTGGGACAGAAAGATGGCTACACCTTC
TRBV5-1	-	-	TRBJ2-3	CASSLVGEADTQYF	TGCGCCAGCAGCTTGGTGGGAGAGGCAGATACGCAGTATTTT
TRBV19	TRBD2	-	TRBJ2-1	CASSRKRESSYNEQFF	TGTGCCAGTAGTCGAAAGCGGGAGAGCTCCTACAATGAGCAGTTCTTC
TRBV5-1	TRBD1	many	TRBJ2-7	CASSPGTGIDEQYF	TGCGCCAGCAGCCCAGGGACAGGGATCGACGAGCAGTACTTC
TRBV20-1	TRBD1	many	TRBJ2-7	CSAIRQGTSYEQYF	TGCAGTGCTATTAGACAGGGGACCTCCTACGAGCAGTACTTC
TRBV4-2	-	once	TRBJ2-7	CASSVNGVVKNEQYF	TGTGCCAGCAGCGTTAACGGGGTAGTGAAGAACGAGCAGTACTTC
TRBV27	-	-	TRBJ2-7	CASSYGVGGYEQYF	TGTGCCAGCAGTTATGGGGTCGGGGGCTACGAGCAGTACTTC